These T cell receptor beta chains were read from a single sample in a study of early T cells in non-severe SARS-CoV-2 infection. TCRdb reprocessed the 5' RACE reads with MiXCR, giving one entry per CDR3 protein. The sample holds 60,000 or so distinct CDR3 sequences; around 9.3% are singletons and the top ten take 17%. Sequencing used whole blood. Source of these receptors: an adult who was a healthcare worker with PCR-confirmed SARS-CoV-2 infection or an uninfected control (not recorded which). The CDR3 runs from the conserved cysteine through the conserved F or W. Each record gives: clone size, D gene, J gene, V gene, CDR3 protein, CDR3 DNA. D genes are given only for firm matches. Where a row states a size, it is once, few, many or the class of an expanded clone; other rows omit it.

few,NA,TRBJ1-5,TRBV29-1,CSVAGGGNQPQHF,TGCAGCGTTGCAGGAGGAGGCAATCAGCCCCAGCATTTT
NA,TRBD2,TRBJ2-1,TRBV3-1,CASSQVLAGNEQFF,TGTGCCAGCAGCCAAGTGCTAGCGGGAAATGAGCAGTTCTTC
NA,NA,TRBJ1-2,TRBV18,CASSPQESFGYTF,TGTGCCAGCTCACCACAGGAAAGCTTTGGCTACACCTTC
many,TRBD2,TRBJ2-1,TRBV7-2,CASSTRLGARLAGGPGSYNEQFF,TGTGCCAGCAGCACAAGGCTTGGCGCTCGGCTAGCGGGAGGGCCGGGCTCCTACAATGAGCAGTTCTTC
many,NA,TRBJ2-7,TRBV12-3/TRBV12-4,CASSLGQLYEQYF,TGTGCCAGCAGTCTCGGACAGCTCTACGAGCAGTACTTC
NA,TRBD2,TRBJ2-1,TRBV29-1,CSVEAGLAGDEQFF,TGCAGCGTTGAAGCAGGACTAGCGGGAGATGAGCAGTTCTTC
many,NA,TRBJ2-2,TRBV5-1,CASSPSGGVNTGELFF,TGCGCCAGCAGCCCCTCGGGCGGGGTGAACACCGGGGAGCTGTTTTTT
many,NA,TRBJ2-7,TRBV19,CASSIVTGSEQYF,TGTGCCAGTAGTATAGTAACAGGAAGCGAGCAGTACTTC
many,TRBD1,TRBJ1-2,TRBV6-1,CASSGQGGSYGYTF,TGTGCCAGCAGTGGACAGGGAGGTAGTTATGGCTACACCTTC
NA,NA,TRBJ1-2,TRBV4-1,CASSQAGDYGYTF,TGCGCCAGCAGCCAAGCCGGGGACTATGGCTACACCTTC
many,TRBD1,TRBJ2-1,TRBV7-2,CASSLEARDRGNEQFF,TGTGCCAGCAGCTTAGAGGCCCGGGACAGGGGTAATGAGCAGTTCTTC
many,TRBD1,TRBJ2-2,TRBV6-2/TRBV6-3,CASSYGQGASGELFF,TGTGCCAGCAGTTACGGACAGGGGGCGTCCGGGGAGCTGTTTTTT
NA,NA,TRBJ2-2,TRBV19,CASSHPAGELFF,TGTGCCAGTAGCCACCCGGCCGGGGAGCTGTTTTTT
many,TRBD2,TRBJ2-1,TRBV10-2,CASTSSLAFRSGIEQFF,TGCGCCAGCACCAGCTCACTAGCGTTCAGAAGCGGGATTGAGCAGTTCTTC
many,TRBD1,TRBJ1-2,TRBV9,CASSVAGTGGMYGYTF,TGTGCCAGCAGCGTAGCGGGGACAGGGGGCATGTATGGCTACACCTTC
many,NA,TRBJ2-4,TRBV7-8,CASSLGTMAKNIQYF,TGTGCCAGCAGCTTAGGGACTATGGCCAAAAACATTCAGTACTTC
NA,NA,TRBJ2-4,TRBV4-2,CASSQVSPDLKNIQYF,TGTGCCAGCAGCCAAGTGTCCCCCGACCTCAAAAACATTCAGTACTTC
few,NA,TRBJ1-1,TRBV7-9,CASSFPLGVNTEAFF,TGTGCCAGCAGCTTCCCCCTTGGGGTGAACACTGAAGCTTTCTTT
NA,NA,TRBJ1-1,TRBV6-1,CASSETVNTEAFF,TGTGCCAGCAGTGAAACCGTGAACACTGAAGCTTTCTTT
many,TRBD2,TRBJ2-5,TRBV6-1,CAHGLAGSQETQYF,TGTGCCCACGGACTAGCGGGGTCGCAAGAGACCCAGTACTTC
many,TRBD2,TRBJ2-7,TRBV20-1,CSARPLAGGVAYEQYF,TGCAGTGCTAGACCTCTAGCGGGAGGTGTAGCCTACGAGCAGTACTTC
NA,NA,TRBJ2-5,TRBV7-9,CASSYLGGQETQYF,TGTGCCAGCAGCTACCTCGGGGGCCAAGAGACCCAGTACTTC
NA,NA,TRBJ1-1,TRBV7-3,CASSSFGLTEAFF,TGTGCCAGCAGCTCCTTTGGACTCACTGAAGCTTTCTTT
many,TRBD1,TRBJ2-1,TRBV9,CASSVAGTGYNEQFF,TGTGCCAGCAGCGTAGCCGGGACAGGGTACAATGAGCAGTTCTTC
many,NA,TRBJ2-7,TRBV5-4,CASSRVDSSYEQYF,TGTGCCAGCAGCCGAGTGGACAGCTCCTACGAGCAGTACTTC
NA,TRBD1,TRBJ2-7,TRBV4-1,CASSPNFPGQGHEQYF,TGCGCCAGCAGCCCTAACTTCCCGGGACAGGGTCACGAGCAGTACTTC
NA,NA,TRBJ1-4,TRBV3-1,CASSQGSPTNEKLFF,TGTGCCAGCAGCCAGGGCAGTCCAACTAATGAAAAACTGTTTTTT
many,NA,TRBJ2-1,TRBV9,CASSVLSSVRSYNEQFF,TGTGCCAGCAGCGTACTCAGTTCAGTGCGCTCCTACAATGAGCAGTTCTTC
few,TRBD2,TRBJ2-1,TRBV24-1,CATSTSGRTNEQFF,TGTGCCACCTCGACTAGCGGGAGAACTAATGAGCAGTTCTTC
NA,NA,TRBJ1-4,TRBV25-1,CASSESRVGEKLFF,TGTGCCAGCAGTGAATCCAGGGTTGGTGAAAAACTGTTTTTT
many,NA,TRBJ2-5,TRBV27,CASRGTAETQYF,TGTGCCAGCAGGGGGACGGCGGAGACCCAGTACTTC
many,TRBD1,TRBJ1-1,TRBV7-9,CASSLQGAGTEAFF,TGTGCCAGCAGCCTACAGGGGGCAGGTACTGAAGCTTTCTTT
many,TRBD2,TRBJ2-1,TRBV20-1,CSARDGGADTMRGEQFF,TGCAGTGCTAGAGATGGAGGGGCAGACACAATGCGGGGGGAGCAGTTCTTC
many,TRBD2,TRBJ2-2,TRBV5-4,CASSHGTSVYGTGELFF,TGTGCCAGCAGCCACGGGACTAGCGTATACGGCACCGGGGAGCTGTTTTTT
many,TRBD1,TRBJ2-1,TRBV6-6,CASSSDYFPGQGATNEQFF,TGTGCCAGCAGTTCCGACTACTTCCCGGGACAGGGGGCCACCAATGAGCAGTTCTTC
many,TRBD2,TRBJ2-7,TRBV5-4,CASSLRGGIYEQYF,TGTGCCAGCAGCTTGCGGGGGGGGATCTACGAGCAGTACTTC
many,NA,TRBJ2-1,TRBV19,CASSTSGGWVSGASYNEQFF,TGTGCCAGTAGTACATCAGGGGGTTGGGTCAGCGGGGCCTCCTACAATGAGCAGTTCTTC
medium-sized,NA,TRBJ2-1,TRBV6-2/TRBV6-3,CASSLSESSYNEQFF,TGTGCCAGCAGCCTTAGCGAAAGCTCCTACAATGAGCAGTTCTTC
few,NA,TRBJ2-2,TRBV19,CASSIRAVFANTGELFF,TGTGCCAGTAGTATTAGGGCGGTCTTCGCGAACACCGGGGAGCTGTTTTTT
few,TRBD2,TRBJ2-2,TRBV20-1,CSARGLAGAVGELFF,TGCAGTGCTAGGGGACTAGCGGGAGCGGTCGGGGAGCTGTTTTTT
many,NA,TRBJ1-4,TRBV28,CAAEKENEKLFF,TGTGCCGCGGAGAAGGAAAATGAAAAACTGTTTTTT
few,NA,TRBJ1-4,TRBV29-1,CSVGVDGEKLFF,TGCAGCGTTGGGGTGGACGGGGAAAAACTGTTTTTT
many,NA,TRBJ2-4,TRBV29-1,CSVAQGSKNIQYF,TGCAGCGTAGCCCAGGGCTCCAAAAACATTCAGTACTTC
NA,TRBD2,TRBJ2-5,TRBV12-3/TRBV12-4,CASSFWREGLETQYF,TGTGCCAGCAGTTTTTGGCGGGAGGGCCTCGAGACCCAGTACTTC
NA,NA,TRBJ2-2,TRBV28,CASSLSRDTNTGELFF,TGTGCCAGCAGTTTGTCCCGGGACACGAACACCGGGGAGCTGTTTTTT
medium-sized,NA,TRBJ2-7,TRBV4-1,CASSQEIGGERFSYEQYF,TGCGCCAGCAGCCAAGAAATAGGGGGAGAGCGGTTTTCCTACGAGCAGTACTTC
many,NA,TRBJ1-1,TRBV7-2,CASRDRQKNTEAFF,TGTGCCAGCAGGGACCGACAGAAGAACACTGAAGCTTTCTTT
NA,NA,TRBJ2-1,TRBV7-9,CASSYRQDHNEQFF,TGTGCCAGCAGCTACCGACAGGATCACAATGAGCAGTTCTTC
NA,NA,TRBJ2-7,TRBV6-5,CASSLAGLSYEQYF,TGTGCCAGCAGTTTAGCAGGGTTGTCCTACGAGCAGTACTTC
many,TRBD1,TRBJ2-6,TRBV6-2/TRBV6-3,CASSLQGSGANVLTF,TGTGCCAGCAGTTTACAGGGGTCTGGGGCCAACGTCCTGACTTTC
many,NA,TRBJ2-2,TRBV7-3,CASSLTGDTGELFF,TGTGCCAGCAGCTTAACGGGAGACACCGGGGAGCTGTTTTTT
NA,NA,TRBJ2-4,TRBV6-5,CASSTGKGGKNIQYF,TGTGCCAGCAGTACCGGGAAAGGAGGCAAAAACATTCAGTACTTC
few,TRBD1,TRBJ2-3,TRBV29-1,CSVEARDSSTDTQYF,TGCAGCGTTGAAGCCCGGGACAGCAGCACAGATACGCAGTATTTT
NA,NA,TRBJ2-1,TRBV27,CASSLTRTAYNEQFF,TGTGCCAGCAGTTTAACCAGGACAGCCTACAATGAGCAGTTCTTC
NA,NA,TRBJ2-7,TRBV21-1,CASSKAPRWGYEQYF,TGTGCCAGCAGCAAAGCCCCCCGGTGGGGCTACGAGCAGTACTTC
many,NA,TRBJ2-7,TRBV7-2,CASSLEQSSYEQYF,TGTGCCAGCAGCTTGGAACAGAGCTCCTACGAGCAGTACTTC
NA,TRBD1,TRBJ1-1,TRBV28,CASRADRGDTEAFF,TGTGCCAGCAGGGCCGACAGGGGGGACACTGAAGCTTTCTTT
many,NA,TRBJ2-7,TRBV5-6,CASSLFPPESGEQYF,TGTGCCAGCAGCTTGTTCCCGCCGGAATCCGGCGAGCAGTACTTC
many,NA,TRBJ1-4,TRBV28,CASSPIDTEKLFF,TGTGCCAGCAGTCCCATTGACACCGAAAAACTGTTTTTT